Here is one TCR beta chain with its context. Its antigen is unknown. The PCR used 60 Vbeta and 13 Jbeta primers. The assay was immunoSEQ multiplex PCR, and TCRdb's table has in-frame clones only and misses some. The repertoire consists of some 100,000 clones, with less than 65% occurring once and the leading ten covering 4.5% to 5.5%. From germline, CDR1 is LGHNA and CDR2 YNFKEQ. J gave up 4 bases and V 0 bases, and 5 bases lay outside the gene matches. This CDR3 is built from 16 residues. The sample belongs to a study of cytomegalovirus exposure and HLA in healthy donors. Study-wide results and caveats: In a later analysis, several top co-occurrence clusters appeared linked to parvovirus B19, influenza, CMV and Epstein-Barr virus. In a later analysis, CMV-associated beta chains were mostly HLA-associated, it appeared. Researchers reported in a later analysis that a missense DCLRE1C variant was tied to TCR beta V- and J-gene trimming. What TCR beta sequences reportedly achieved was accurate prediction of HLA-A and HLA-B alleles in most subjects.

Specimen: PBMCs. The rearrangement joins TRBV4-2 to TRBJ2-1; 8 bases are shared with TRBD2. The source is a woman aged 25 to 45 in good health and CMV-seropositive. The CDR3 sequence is CASSQELRGVYNEQFF. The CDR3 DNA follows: TGTGCCAGCAGCCAAGAGTTGCGGGGGGTTTACAATGAGCAGTTCTTC.